This entry describes one T cell receptor (beta chain). Its antigen remains unidentified. No per-base quality is available; no much larger clone lies one base away. Data came from an Illumina NovaSeq 6000. Using 5'RACE with constant-segment primers, TCRalpha and TCRbeta cDNA libraries were constructed, with sample barcodes and unique molecular identifiers added in the process. RNA was extracted from every sample with Trizol reagent. Library amplification was performed in two PCR steps, and a second sample barcode and Illumina TruSeq adapters were introduced in the second step. Sequencing of the libraries was done on an Illumina NovaSeq, producing 2 x 150 bp paired-end reads. Per the original workflow: Demultiplexing of reads and collapsing into UMI-guided consensus sequences were performed with migec v1.2.7. With mixcr v2.1.11, UMI consensuses were aligned to TRA and TRB V and J templates and assembled into clonotypes. A clonotype was counted as expanded or contracted only if both edgeR and NoisET called the change significant, with noise models trained on biological replicates. For edgeR calls, a false discovery rate-adjusted p below 0.01 and a log2 fold-change threshold of 1 were applied. As an exploratory analysis of dynamics, PCA with hierarchical clustering was applied to max-normalized trajectories of the 1000 most abundant clonotypes. Separately sequenced CD4+ and CD8+ repertoires were used to assign the CD4 or CD8 phenotype of responding clones. TCRdb handled the public reads itself, with Q25 trimming in fastp and clone calling in MiXCR, and kept productive beta chains. Rows merge per CDR3 protein into single entries with the most common DNA and genes. TCRdb, not the authors, supplied the V and J calls. This sample gives 10,000 to 15,000 distinct CDR3 sequences in total; around 13% of them show up just once. Around half of the sample rests with the top ten.

Ficoll-Paque density gradient centrifugation was used to isolate PBMCs. The CDR3 goes from the cysteine to the phenylalanine over 15 residues. Of the read, only the CDR3 DNA is kept; its 45 bases are in frame from base 1. CDR1 is given as MNHEY and CDR2 as SVGAGI, both from the germline V gene. Trimming takes 6 bases off V and 5 bases off J; junction bases not matched to a gene: 13. This sample was included in a study of T-cell memory formation after mild COVID-19 (dated by TCRdb to about 2021). In terms of the full investigation: TCR sequence clusters from the two donors were largely donor specific. The cohort was made up of two young adult volunteers, one female and one male, who were previously healthy. T-cell clones expanding and contracting after mild COVID-19 in two donors were tracked by longitudinal TCRalpha and TCRbeta repertoire sequencing.

What the authors observed across the whole study: Contracting CD4+ clones turned up mainly in the CM and EM memory subsets, whereas EMRA was where CD8+ clones were enriched. SARS-CoV-2 specificity of the second-wave clones peaking on day 37 was not confirmed. Some responding clones were found in pre-infection memory, which suggests that pre-existing cross-reactive memory T cells took part in the SARS-CoV-2 response. From day 15 to 85, contracting clones showed balanced CD4/CD8 phenotypes, whereas a second wave of clones that expanded from day 15 to 37 leaned towards CD4+. Only a couple of mild cases were covered in the study, and larger cohorts including severe cases with pre-infection samples were considered necessary.

This sequence originates from a man between 18 and 35 years old who had mild COVID-19 (a few samples of this study predate the infection). The sample titles of this study are shuffled in the database, so cell type and time point are left out; the donor was told from shared clones. Source material: PBMCs or a T cell subset sorted from them (not recorded which). Recombination connected TRBV6-5 to TRBJ2-7, and 7 bases in between align with TRBD1. The CDR3: CASSPGREGAHEQYF. The sequenced DNA is TGTGCCAGCAGCCCAGGGCGAGAGGGGGCACACGAGCAGTACTTC.